Listed here are 27 T cell receptor beta chains from one sample, sequenced in a study of human T cells and chemical hapten exposure. Described time point: patch test 1, 2 weeks after DPC sensitization. Specified treatment: therapeutic diphenylcyclopropenone sensitization with weekly scalp DPC. TCRdb independently ran MiXCR on the RACE reads; one entry per CDR3 protein. The data hold more than 55,000 distinct CDR3 sequences, with approximately 9.8% observed a single time. Sequences were derived from whole blood, sampled in connection with sensitization to the hapten diphenylcyclopropenone (DPC). Source of these receptors: a woman aged 40 to 55 with alopecia areata. Some clones in this sample may be carry-over from other donors' samples.

A few counts support this clonotype. The gene calls are TRBV20-1 and TRBJ2-5; the D gene could be TRBD1 or TRBD2 (5 bases each). Between the trimmed V and J ends, which lost 6 bases and 4 bases, there was a span of 15 bases. Germline-derived CDR1 and CDR2 are DFQATT and SNEGSKA (reference sequence). The CDR3 totals 13 residues. CDR3 loop: CSASGRGGETQYF. CDR3 DNA sequence: TGCAGTGCCAGTGGCCGGGGCGGAGAGACCCAGTACTTC.

The chain has TRBV27 and TRBJ2-7; D is possibly TRBD1 (6 bases). CDR1 and CDR2 (germline): MNHEY, SMNVEV (reference sequence). The ends were cut back, 4 bases at V and 4 bases at J, with 17 bases in the middle. CDR3 size: 15 residues. The CDR3 sequence is CASSSLTGPRYEQYF. CDR3 nucleotides: TGTGCCAGCAGTTCATTGACAGGTCCCCGTTACGAGCAGTACTTC.

V is TRBV29-1 and J is TRBJ2-3, with 8 bases fitting TRBD2. The length of the CDR3 is 13 residues. Germline V gene lookup returns CDR1 SQVTM and CDR2 ANQGSEA. V lost 4 bases to trimming and J lost 1 base; unmatched junction nucleotides: 1. The CDR3 DNA reads as TGCAGCGTTGCGCGGGGGGGCACAGATACGCAGTATTTT. This encodes CSVARGGTDTQYF.

This clonotype was counted a few times. In DNA, the CDR3 is TGTGCCAGCAGCCAGGGCGGGACAGGGGTCACAGATACGCAGTATTTT. It encodes CASSQGGTGVTDTQYF. The gene calls are TRBV3-1 and TRBJ2-3; 10 positions match TRBD1. Trimming took 3 bases from V and 2 from J; bases not matched to a gene: 5. The CDR3 is 16 residues long. Germline V gene data show CDR1 as LGHDT and CDR2 as YNNKEL (reference sequence).

The chain uses TRBV6-5 and TRBJ1-2; TRBD1 agrees at 7 bases. Germline values: CDR1 MNHEY, CDR2 SVGAGI. V lost 6 bases to trimming and J lost 5 bases; unmatched junction nucleotides: 9. The CDR3 sequence is 14 residues long. The CDR3 loop is CASSSGTAFYGYTF. The CDR3, as DNA: TGTGCCAGCAGCTCTGGGACAGCTTTTTATGGCTACACCTTC.

This clonotype was observed many times. The rearrangement links TRBV12-3 or TRBV12-4 to TRBJ1-5; D unresolved. Trimming removed 5 bases from V and 6 bases from J, with 14 bases in between. This CDR3 spans 14 amino acids. The DNA of the CDR3 is TGTGCCAGCAGTCTCAGTTCGATGCGTCAGCCCCAGCATTTT. Protein sequence: CASSLSSMRQPQHF.

This clonotype was recorded at least ten times. The chain joins TRBV7-2 to TRBJ1-1; D unclear. Per the germline V gene, CDR1 is SGHTA and CDR2 is FQGNSA. The CDR3 is 11 amino acids. V lost 1 base to trimming and J lost 9 bases, with 6 bases between them. The DNA for the CDR3 is TGTGCCAGCAGCTTAGGCCTTAAAGCTTTCTTT. This sequence encodes CASSLGLKAFF. Together with reference TRBV7-2 and TRBJ1-1, the CDR3 gives the full variable domain: GAGVSQSPSNKVTEKGKDVELRCDPISGHTALYWYRQSLGQGLEFLIYFQGNSAPDKSGLPSDRFSAERTGGSVSTLTIQRTQQEDSAVYLCASSLGLKAFFGQGTRLTVV.

As regards this clonotype: Sequence at one end of the junction differs from germline and may be a read error. V and J are TRBV7-8 and TRBJ2-7; weak D call: TRBD2 (5 bases). CDR1 is SGHVS and CDR2 is FQNEAQ in the germline V gene. The CDR3 contains 12 residues. The CDR3 protein is CASSLGGYGQYF. In DNA, the CDR3 is TGTGCCAGCAGCTTAGGCGGGTACGGGCAGTACTTC.

This clonotype occurred a few times. Germline and junction disagree at one end, which may indicate a read error. This chain links TRBV7-7 with TRBJ2-5; D remains unclear. Germline CDR1 SSHAT, CDR2 FNYEAQ (reference sequence). The CDR3 has 14 amino acids. The CDR3 DNA follows: TGTGCTAGCAGCCCCCGTGACCGGCAAGAGACCCAGTACTTC. This translates into CASSPRDRQETQYF. Drawing the rest from reference TRBV7-7 and TRBJ2-5, the complete variable domain is GAGVSQSPRYKVTKRGQDVTLRCDPISSHATLYWYQQALGQGPEFLTYFNYEAQPDKSGLPSDRFSAERPEGSISTLTIQRTEQRDSAMYRCASSPRDRQETQYFGPGTRLLVL.

This clonotype came up many times. The genes are TRBV7-2 and TRBJ2-1; D unresolved. The ends were cut back, 4 bases at V and 14 bases at J, with 21 bases in the middle. Germline loops: CDR1 SGHTA, CDR2 FQGNSA. The CDR3 is 14 amino acids. This chain's CDR3 is CASSSSSTTMNKFF. The CDR3 DNA is TGTGCCAGCAGCTCTTCTAGTACTACAATGAACAAGTTCTTC.

A few counts support this clonotype. J is TRBJ1-1 and V is TRBV6-1, with D hard to call. The V gene's germline CDR1 is MNHNS and CDR2 SASEGT. The germline V and J ends were trimmed by 7 bases and 1 base, with 16 bases remaining between them. This CDR3 spans 15 amino acids. CDR3 amino acids: CASTPRSGGNTEAFF. CDR3 DNA sequence: TGTGCCAGCACCCCCCGGAGTGGAGGGAACACTGAAGCTTTCTTT.

In its sample, this clonotype was seen many times. V usage is TRBV7-2 and J usage is TRBJ2-1; D not resolved. This CDR3 is built from 12 residues. V gave up 5 bases and J gave up 14 bases, with 16 bases separating them. The V gene's germline CDR1 is SGHTA and CDR2 FQGNSA. CDR3 loop: CASSPRTTPEFF. CDR3 sequence (DNA): TGTGCCAGCAGCCCCAGGACGACTCCGGAGTTCTTC.

This clonotype turned up a few times. The genes are TRBV4-1 and TRBJ1-5, with 7 bases that match TRBD1. There are 15 residues in the CDR3. V shed 3 bases, J shed 4 bases, and the junction held 6 bases outside the gene matches. CDR1 is MGHRA and CDR2 is YSYEKL in the germline V gene. CDR3: CASSQEDRDNQPQHF. CDR3 in DNA: TGCGCCAGCAGCCAGGAAGACAGGGATAATCAGCCCCAGCATTTT.

The V and J genes are TRBV2 and TRBJ2-1, with TRBD1 as a possible D gene (5 bases). The germline CDR1 and CDR2 sequences are SNHLY and FYNNEI. The CDR3 sequence is 14 residues long. Deletions cut 6 bases from V and 3 bases from J, with 12 bases between. CDR3 residues: CASSPLDSYNEQFF. The CDR3 DNA sequence: TGTGCCAGCAGCCCCTTAGACAGCTACAATGAGCAGTTCTTC.

There are many counts of this clonotype. The V gene is TRBV7-2, the J gene TRBJ2-7, with D unresolved. Trimming removed 0 bases at V and 3 bases at J, with 6 bases between. CDR1 SGHTA and CDR2 FQGNSA come from the germline V gene. There are 13 residues in the CDR3. The CDR3 DNA is TGTGCCAGCAGCTTAGCGAGGTTCTACGAGCAGTACTTC. It is translated as CASSLARFYEQYF.

This clonotype occurred many times. The chain combines TRBV10-3 with TRBJ2-7; 15 bases match TRBD2. Germline CDR1 reads ENHRY; CDR2 reads SYGVKD. V dropped 6 bases and J dropped 2; count of bases not matched to a gene: 2. The CDR3 consists of 15 residues. CDR3 coding DNA: TGTGCCATCAGAGGACTAGCGGGGGGGCCCTACGAGCAGTACTTC. Translated, it gives CAIRGLAGGPYEQYF.

At least ten counts were recorded for this clonotype. The gene calls are TRBV29-1 and TRBJ1-1; the match to TRBD1 covers 7 bases. Germline CDR1 SQVTM, CDR2 ANQGSEA. Unmatched junction bases numbered 7, after V lost 2 bases and J lost 1 base. There are 15 residues in the CDR3. The CDR3 nucleotides read TGCAGCGTTGAATCTGGGGCAGGGGGGAACACTGAAGCTTTCTTT. This translates into CSVESGAGGNTEAFF.

This clonotype was observed a handful of times. The chain uses TRBV10-2 and TRBJ2-2; the match to TRBD1 covers 10 bases. This CDR3 comprises 16 residues. Germline V lookup: CDR1 WSHSY, CDR2 SAAADI. With V trimmed by 10 bases and J by 6 bases, 14 bases remained unmatched. The CDR3 loop reads CATALKTGGGSGELFF. The DNA of the CDR3 is TGCGCCACCGCGCTGAAGACAGGGGGCGGATCCGGGGAGCTGTTTTTT.

Ten or more counts support this clonotype. The gene calls are TRBV24-1 and TRBJ2-1, with 8 bases identical to TRBD2. The J segment lost 4 bases and the V segment lost 1 base, leaving 8 bases of the junction unmatched. Germline V CDR1 and CDR2: KGHDR, SFDVKD. The CDR3 has 17 amino acids. In nucleotides, the CDR3 is TGTGCCACCAGTGATTTTCGAAAGGCGGGGGGTTACAATGAGCAGTTCTTC. It is translated as CATSDFRKAGGYNEQFF.

The V and J genes are TRBV7-2 and TRBJ2-7; D possibly matches TRBD1 or TRBD2 (5 bases each). The CDR3 consists of 14 residues. Germline V gene sequence: CDR1 SGHTA, CDR2 FQGNSA. Between the trimmed V and J ends, which lost 1 base and 7 bases, there was a span of 14 bases. The CDR3: CASSLGEPRGEQYF. DNA for the CDR3: TGTGCCAGCAGCTTAGGCGAACCGAGGGGAGAGCAGTACTTC.

This clonotype was recorded at least ten times. The chain recombines TRBV20-1 with TRBJ2-3; 9 bases are shared with TRBD1. CDR3 length: 14 amino acids. CDR1 and CDR2 (germline): DFQATT, SNEGSKA (reference sequence). With V trimmed by 3 bases and J by 5 bases, 6 bases remained unmatched. CDR3 residues: CSARVQGAGDTQYF. The CDR3 bases are TGCAGTGCTAGGGTACAGGGGGCCGGAGATACGCAGTATTTT.

The V and J genes are TRBV3-1 and TRBJ1-1; 8 nucleotides match TRBD1. The V gene end was trimmed by 5 bases and the J gene end by 3 bases; junction bases not matched to a gene: 8. Germline V gene lookup returns CDR1 LGHDT and CDR2 YNNKEL (reference sequence). CDR3 length: 15 amino acids. In nucleotides, the CDR3 is TGTGCCAGCAGCACACGGACAGGGAGGTACACTGAAGCTTTCTTT. Translated: CASSTRTGRYTEAFF.

V is TRBV29-1 and J is TRBJ2-3, with D perhaps matching TRBD1 or TRBD2 (7 bases each). Germline values: CDR1 SQVTM, CDR2 ANQGSEA. V was clipped by 2 bases and J by 5 bases, with 11 bases between them. The CDR3 spans 13 residues. CDR3 nucleotide sequence: TGCAGCGTTGAACAGGGGGAGGGAGATACGCAGTATTTT. Its protein product is CSVEQGEGDTQYF.

The table lists this clonotype with many counts. CDR3 sequence: CASSLDRVSRNEQFF. CDR3 DNA: TGTGCCAGCAGCTTAGATCGGGTTAGCCGCAATGAGCAGTTCTTC. The V and J genes are TRBV11-2 and TRBJ2-1, with D hard to call. Trimming took 0 bases from V and 6 from J, leaving 12 bases between them. The CDR3 sequence is 15 residues long. The germline CDR1 and CDR2 sequences are SGHAT and FQNNGV.

This clonotype has at least ten counts. The chain is built from TRBV5-4 and TRBJ2-1; the D is unclear. The ends were cut back, 4 bases at V and 4 bases at J, with 21 bases in the middle. This CDR3 has 17 residues. The germline gives CDR1 SGHNT, CDR2 YYREEE (reference sequence). CDR3 in amino acids: CASSRHYTEPFYNEQFF. DNA of the CDR3: TGTGCCAGCAGCCGGCATTACACGGAACCTTTTTACAATGAGCAGTTCTTC.

In this sample, this clonotype turned up many times. V gene TRBV7-3 combines with J gene TRBJ2-1; 10 positions match TRBD2. V lost 0 bases, J lost 10 bases, and 9 bases stayed unmatched. The CDR3 length is 16 residues. Germline CDR1 reads SGHTA; CDR2 reads FQGTGA. CDR3 loop: CASSLTSGGPVMEQFF. The DNA for the CDR3 is TGTGCCAGCAGCTTAACTAGCGGGGGGCCGGTGATGGAGCAGTTCTTC. The whole variable domain, filled in from reference TRBV7-3 and TRBJ2-1, reads GAGVSQTPSNKVTEKGKYVELRCDPISGHTALYWYRQSLGQGPEFLIYFQGTGAADDSGLPNDRFFAVRPEGSVSTLKIQRTERGDSAVYLCASSLTSGGPVMEQFFGPGTRLTVL.

This clonotype was detected many times. The chain employs TRBV3-1 and TRBJ2-7; TRBD2 agrees at 11 bases. With V trimmed by 6 bases and J by 3 bases, 7 bases remained unmatched. Germline loops: CDR1 LGHDT, CDR2 YNNKEL (reference sequence). This CDR3 is built from 15 residues. The CDR3 DNA sequence: TGTGCCAGCAGTTCCCTAGCGGGGGGTCGCTACGAGCAGTACTTC. Amino acid sequence: CASSSLAGGRYEQYF.